The 5 T cell receptor beta chains listed next were all sequenced from one sample in a study of a mutant IDH1 vaccine in newly diagnosed glioma. These receptors lack a known antigen. The sample's time point: week 47, end of study. A 20-mer mutant IDH1 peptide at 300 ug was injected subcutaneously with topical imiquimod. Here immunoSEQ multiplex PCR was the method, and the copy in TCRdb shows in-frame clones only, minus some. The sample has some 56,000 clones; roughly 76% are singletons. The sample consisted of PBMCs, taken from a glioma patient whose treatment included an IDH1 peptide vaccine. The source of these receptors is a man over 45 with glioma.

CDR3: CASSPLDSMNTEAFF. CDR3 nucleotide sequence: TGTGCCAGCAGCCCCCTAGACAGCATGAACACTGAAGCTTTCTTT. This chain connects TRBV7-9 to TRBJ1-1, with D possibly matching TRBD1 (5 bases). V was cut by 5 bases and J by 0 bases, with 13 bases left in between. The CDR3 covers 15 residues. Germline CDR1 SEHNR, CDR2 FQNEAQ (reference sequence).

This sequence joins TRBV5-4 and TRBJ1-1; D call uncertain. V was cut by 2 bases and J by 2 bases, with 10 bases left in between. The length of the CDR3 is 14 residues. Germline-derived CDR1 and CDR2 are SGHNT and YYREEE (reference sequence). The CDR3 nucleotides are TGTGCCAGCAGCTTCTCAACTAAAAACACTGAAGCTTTCTTT. This codes for CASSFSTKNTEAFF.

This clone was seen only a few times. V gene TRBV27 combines with J gene TRBJ2-7; perhaps TRBD2 as D (5 bases). There are 13 residues in the CDR3. The V gene's germline CDR1 is MNHEY and CDR2 SMNVEV (reference sequence). Trimming stripped 3 bases from V and 5 bases from J, with 11 bases between. CDR3 DNA: TGTGCCAGCAGTTTGGCATTCGGGGACGAGCAGTACTTC. It encodes CASSLAFGDEQYF.

The V call is TRBV9, the J call TRBJ1-3, with a tentative D call TRBD1 (5 bases). CDR3 length equals 17 residues. Between the trimmed V and J ends, which lost 3 bases and 0 bases, there was a span of 16 bases. Germline V lookup: CDR1 SGDLS, CDR2 YYNGEE. The CDR3 loop reads CASSAGGGDPSGNTIYF. DNA of the CDR3: TGTGCCAGCAGCGCGGGGGGTGGGGACCCCTCTGGAAACACCATATATTTT.

J is TRBJ2-5 and V is TRBV4-3, with TRBD2 matching 9 bases. Looked up from germline, CDR1 is LGHNA and CDR2 is YSLEER. J was trimmed by 5 bases and V by 2 bases; bases with no gene match: 9. The CDR3 totals 16 residues. CDR3 amino acids: CASSQLAGSPSETQYF. CDR3 bases: TGCGCCAGCAGCCAACTAGCGGGGTCTCCTTCGGAGACCCAGTACTTC.